One and the same sample provided the 17 T cell receptor beta chains below, sequenced in a study of a mutant IDH1 vaccine in newly diagnosed glioma. The assay was immunoSEQ multiplex PCR, and TCRdb's table has in-frame clones only and misses some. The sample includes around 31,000 clones, roughly 78% of them seen just once. What these receptors recognize is not known. Stated time point: week 11, during vaccination. With topical imiquimod, each dose of the vaccine consisted of 300 ug of mutant IDH1 20-mer peptide. The input for sequencing was PBMCs, taken from a glioma patient whose treatment included an IDH1 peptide vaccine. The receptors here all came from a man younger than 40 with glioma.

The CDR3 here is CASSPDRFSYEQYF. In DNA, the CDR3 is TGCGCCAGCAGCCCGGACCGCTTCTCCTACGAGCAGTACTTC. The chain has TRBV5-1 and TRBJ2-7; D not resolved. Germline V gene data show CDR1 as SGHRS and CDR2 as YFSETQ. The CDR3 covers 14 residues. V shed 4 bases and J shed 0 bases, with 11 bases lying between them.

This chain connects TRBV27 to TRBJ1-1; D is unresolved. The V end lost 7 bases, the J end lost 3 bases, and 15 bases lay between the germline ends. Germline CDR1 reads MNHEY; CDR2 reads SMNVEV (reference sequence). The CDR3 spans 14 residues. CDR3: CASTHSRVHTEAFF. CDR3 nucleotide sequence: TGTGCCAGCACCCATTCGAGGGTCCACACTGAAGCTTTCTTT.

The rearrangement uses TRBV2 and TRBJ1-5; D gene unclear. CDR3 length: 15 residues. Trimming left V 6 bases short and J 2 bases short, with 14 bases between. Germline CDR1 SNHLY, CDR2 FYNNEI. This CDR3 reads CASREGIQGNQPQHF. The DNA of the CDR3 is TGTGCCAGCAGAGAGGGTATTCAGGGCAATCAGCCCCAGCATTTT.

The genes are TRBV5-1 and TRBJ2-5; 8 nucleotides align to TRBD1. CDR1 is SGHRS, CDR2 YFSETQ, per germline. The CDR3 contains 15 residues. Trimming removed 4 bases from V and 3 bases from J; junction bases left unmatched: 8. In DNA, the CDR3 is TGCGCCAGCAGCCTTCCGGGACAGGAAAAAGAGACCCAGTACTTC. Translated: CASSLPGQEKETQYF.

The chain carries TRBV30 and TRBJ2-1; D may be TRBD1 (5 bases). The CDR3 has 12 amino acids. The V end lost 2 bases, the J end lost 6 bases, and 8 bases lay between the germline ends. Looked up from germline, CDR1 is GTSNPN and CDR2 is SVGIG (reference sequence). CDR3 protein: CAWSFRGNEQFF. The CDR3 nucleotides read TGTGCCTGGAGTTTTAGGGGCAATGAGCAGTTCTTC.

The V call is TRBV5-1, the J call TRBJ2-5, with D possibly being TRBD1 (6 bases). The V end lost 4 bases, the J end lost 4 bases, and 11 bases lay between the germline ends. The CDR3 totals 13 residues. Germline CDR1 SGHRS, CDR2 YFSETQ. CDR3 amino acids: CASSTTGRETQYF. The CDR3, as DNA: TGCGCCAGCAGCACCACAGGGCGAGAGACCCAGTACTTC.

The V and J genes are TRBV6-4 and TRBJ2-3; 8 positions match TRBD2. The junction had 4 bases not matched to a gene; V was cut back by 5 bases and J by 3 bases. CDR3 size: 14 residues. In germline, CDR1 is MRHNA, CDR2 SNTAGT. The CDR3 protein is CASSPAGATDTQYF. As DNA, the CDR3 is TGTGCCAGCAGTCCAGCGGGAGCAACAGATACGCAGTATTTT.

The rearrangement links TRBV5-1 to TRBJ2-7; 9 bases map to TRBD2. CDR1 and CDR2 from the germline V gene are SGHRS and YFSETQ. The CDR3 spans 15 residues. The V and J ends lost 0 bases and 4 bases, in that order; junction bases with no gene match: 5. The CDR3 reads CASSLDSGSFYEQYF. CDR3 DNA: TGCGCCAGCAGCTTGGATAGCGGGAGTTTTTACGAGCAGTACTTC.

This CDR3 is CSVGTSYPDSRLYGYTF. The DNA of the CDR3 is TGCAGCGTTGGGACCAGTTATCCGGACTCACGACTCTATGGCTACACCTTC. The chain recombines TRBV29-1 with TRBJ1-2, with D uncertain. V gave up 4 bases and J gave up 4 bases, with 25 bases separating them. The CDR3 contains 17 residues. The germline CDR1 and CDR2 sequences are SQVTM and ANQGSEA. Based on the CDR3 plus reference TRBV29-1 and TRBJ1-2, the full variable domain is SAVISQKPSRDICQRGTSLTIQCQVDSQVTMMFWYRQQPGQSLTLIATANQGSEATYESGFVIDKFPISRPNLTFSTLTVSNMSPEDSSIYLCSVGTSYPDSRLYGYTFGSGTRLTVV.

The rearrangement uses TRBV9 and TRBJ1-1, with a weak D call TRBD1 (5 bases). Germline CDR1 and CDR2: SGDLS and YYNGEE. Trimming shortened V by 2 bases and J by 0 bases, and 14 bases separated the two germline ends. This CDR3 has 16 amino acids. The CDR3 protein is CASSVASGTMNTEAFF. CDR3 in DNA: TGTGCCAGCAGCGTCGCATCCGGGACTATGAACACTGAAGCTTTCTTT.

This rearrangement joins TRBV25-1 to TRBJ2-1; the D is unclear. The CDR3 consists of 11 residues. The V gene's germline CDR1 is MGHDK and CDR2 SYGVNS. Trimming stripped 7 bases from V and 9 bases from J, with 10 bases between. The CDR3 DNA reads TGTGCCAGCACTCCTGGTGGTGAGCAGTTCTTC. Protein: CASTPGGEQFF.

In this sample, this clone turned up once. In DNA form, the CDR3 reads TGTGCCTGGGGTAGCTGGGAAGGCGAGCAGTACTTC. It codes for CAWGSWEGEQYF. V gene TRBV30 combines with J gene TRBJ2-7; D ambiguous. The CDR3 loop spans 12 amino acids. In germline, CDR1 is GTSNPN, CDR2 SVGIG (reference sequence). The ends were cut back, 5 bases at V and 6 bases at J, with 14 bases in the middle.

The chain recombines TRBV7-2 with TRBJ1-3, with D maybe TRBD1 (5 bases). The CDR3 extends over 13 amino acids. Germline CDR1 SGHTA, CDR2 FQGNSA. The germline V and J ends were trimmed by 5 bases and 2 bases, with 7 bases remaining between them. CDR3 protein: CASSGDPGNTIYF. Written as DNA, the CDR3 is TGTGCCAGCAGCGGGGACCCTGGAAACACCATATATTTT.

V usage is TRBV6-1 and J usage is TRBJ1-1, with D perhaps TRBD1 (6 bases). The CDR3 totals 13 residues. Trimming removed 4 bases from V and 1 base from J, with 7 bases in between. Per germline, CDR1 MNHNS and CDR2 SASEGT. The CDR3 region has the DNA TGTGCCAGCAGTGTCAGGGGGAACACTGAAGCTTTCTTT. It translates to CASSVRGNTEAFF.

The gene calls are TRBV7-8 and TRBJ2-3; 12 nucleotides agree with TRBD1. The V gene's germline CDR1 is SGHVS and CDR2 FQNEAQ. This CDR3 region has 19 residues. The ends lost 7 bases at V and 0 bases at J; junction bases unmatched: 14. The CDR3 sequence is CASTWVGTGGARSTDTQYF. CDR3 bases: TGTGCCAGCACCTGGGTGGGGACAGGGGGCGCGAGGAGCACAGATACGCAGTATTTT.

The chain links TRBV6-5 to TRBJ1-4; D is possibly TRBD1 (6 bases). Germline lookup yields CDR1 MNHEY and CDR2 SVGAGI. The CDR3 has 14 amino acids. V gave up 2 bases and J gave up 5 bases, with 9 bases separating them. Here the CDR3 DNA reads TGTGCCAGCAGTTACGGGGGCCCCAATGAAAAACTGTTTTTT. Amino acids: CASSYGGPNEKLFF.

The genes are TRBV5-6 and TRBJ1-1; 7 bases are a match to TRBD1. Germline V lookup: CDR1 SGHDT, CDR2 YYEEEE. Trimming took 2 bases from V and 2 from J; bases not matched to a gene: 3. The CDR3 covers 14 residues. CDR3 residues: CASSFGTVNTEAFF. CDR3 in DNA: TGTGCCAGCAGCTTCGGGACAGTCAACACTGAAGCTTTCTTT.